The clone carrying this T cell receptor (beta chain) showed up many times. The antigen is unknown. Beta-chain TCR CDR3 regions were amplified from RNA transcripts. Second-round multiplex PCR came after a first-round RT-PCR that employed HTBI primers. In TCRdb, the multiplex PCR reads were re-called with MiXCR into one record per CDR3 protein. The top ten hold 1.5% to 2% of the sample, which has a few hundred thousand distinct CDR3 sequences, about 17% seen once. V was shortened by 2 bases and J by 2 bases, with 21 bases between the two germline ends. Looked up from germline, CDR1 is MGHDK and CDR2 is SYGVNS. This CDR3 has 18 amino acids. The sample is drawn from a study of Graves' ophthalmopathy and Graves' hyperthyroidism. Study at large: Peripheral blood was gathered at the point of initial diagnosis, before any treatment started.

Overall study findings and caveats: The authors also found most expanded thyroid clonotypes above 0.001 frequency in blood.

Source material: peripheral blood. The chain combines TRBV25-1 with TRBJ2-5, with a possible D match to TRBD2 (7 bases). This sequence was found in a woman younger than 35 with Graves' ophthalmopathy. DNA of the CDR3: TGTGCCAGCAGTGAAATCCCGGGACGCGGGGGCTTACAAGAGACCCAGTACTTC. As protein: CASSEIPGRGGLQETQYF.